The rows below give T cell receptor beta chains drawn from one sample of a study of blood T cell repertoires in COVID-19. Sequenced by immunoSEQ multiplex PCR; TCRdb stores in-frame clones only, minus some. The table lists 150,000 to 200,000 clones, about 90% of them singletons. The specimen was peripheral blood. These TCRs come from a man aged 60 to 69 with acute or convalescent COVID-19. Both conserved end residues are part of each CDR3. Fields, in order: V gene, clone size, J gene, D gene, CDR3 DNA, CDR3 protein. The D gene is left open where the match is weak. The size of a clone is reported for some rows only, either as once, few or many, or as a class for expanded clones.

>TRBV3-1/TRBV3-2|.|TRBJ1-1|.
TGTGCCAGCAGCCAGGGGCGAACGAACACTGAAGCTTTCTTT
CASSQGRTNTEAFF
>TRBV4-1|.|TRBJ2-1|.
TGCGCCAGCAGCCGGTCGGACAGCTCATACAATGAGCAGTTCTTC
CASSRSDSSYNEQFF
>TRBV3-1/TRBV3-2|.|TRBJ1-1|.
TGTGCCAGCAGCCAAGGAGTTAGGGGGATGGGGAACACTGAAGCTTTCTTT
CASSQGVRGMGNTEAFF
>TRBV2|.|TRBJ2-1|TRBD2
TGTGCCAGCAGTGGTATGGCGGGGGCCTACAATGAGCAGTTCTTC
CASSGMAGAYNEQFF
>TRBV4-1|.|TRBJ1-1|TRBD1
TGCGCCAGCAGCCAAGGGGACAGGGGGAGCACTGAAGCTTTCTTT
CASSQGDRGSTEAFF
>TRBV7-8|once|TRBJ1-6|.
TGTGCCAGCAGCCTCCGGGTTAATAATTCACCCCTCCACTTT
CASSLRVNNSPLHF
>TRBV10-3|.|TRBJ2-2|TRBD2
TGTGCCATCAGTGGACTAGCGGGATTCACCGGGGAGCTGTTTTTT
CAISGLAGFTGELFF
>TRBV10-3|once|TRBJ1-1|TRBD1
TGTGCCATCAGGAGGGGGCAGGGACCGAACACTGAAGCTTTCTTT
CAIRRGQGPNTEAFF
>TRBV24-1|.|TRBJ2-1|.
TGTGCCACCAGTGATCAGGACAAAGGCAATGAGCAGTTCTTC
CATSDQDKGNEQFF
>TRBV6-4|.|TRBJ1-2|.
TGTGCCAGCAGTCCACAGGGTGGCTATGGCTACACCTTC
CASSPQGGYGYTF
>TRBV6-5|.|TRBJ1-4|.
TGTGCCAGCGGGCGTGGAAATGAAAAACTGTTTTTT
CASGRGNEKLFF
>TRBV19|.|TRBJ1-6|TRBD1
TGTGCCAGTAGTATTAGGAGTGGATACTCAGGACAGGGGGCATCACCCCTCCACTTT
CASSIRSGYSGQGASPLHF
>TRBV4-1|.|TRBJ1-1|TRBD1
TGCGCCAGCAGCCGGAGTAAGGGGACAGAGAACACTGAAGCTTTCTTT
CASSRSKGTENTEAFF
>TRBV29-1|once|TRBJ1-5|.
TGCAGCGTTGCGGGGGAGGGACAGCCCCAGCATTTT
CSVAGEGQPQHF
>TRBV6-1|.|TRBJ1-3|.
TGTGCCAGCAGTGAAGGGGCCCATACGGCTGGAAACACCATATATTTT
CASSEGAHTAGNTIYF
>TRBV24-1|.|TRBJ2-3|TRBD2
TGTGCCACCAGTGACGCGCGGGGGGGCTTGACAGATACGCAGTATTTT
CATSDARGGLTDTQYF
>TRBV2|.|TRBJ1-6|.
TGTGCCACCACAACAGGGTCCCATAATTCACCCCTCCACTTT
CATTTGSHNSPLHF
>TRBV16|.|TRBJ1-1|TRBD1
TGTGCCAGCAGCCAGCCGATGACAGGGGAGGAGGCTGAAGCTTTCTTT
CASSQPMTGEEAEAFF
>TRBV29-1|.|TRBJ1-5|.
TGCAGCGTTGTATGGGAGGGATACAATCAGCCCCAGCATTTT
CSVVWEGYNQPQHF
>TRBV10-3|.|TRBJ2-7|.
TGTGCCATCAGTGAGTCGGGGGCAAGGTCCACCTACGAGCAGTACTTC
CAISESGARSTYEQYF
>TRBV9|.|TRBJ2-3|.
TGTGCCAGCAGCGTAGTCTCAGATACGCAGTATTTT
CASSVVSDTQYF
>TRBV5-1|.|TRBJ2-1|.
TGCGCCAGCCTTGGCGGAAATGAGCAGTTCTTC
CASLGGNEQFF
>TRBV11-2|.|TRBJ1-1|TRBD1
TGTGCCAGCAGCTTTACAGGGGCCACTGAAGCTTTCTTT
CASSFTGATEAFF
>TRBV6-5|.|TRBJ2-1|TRBD2
TGTGCCAGCAGACTAGCGGGGGCCTACAATGAGCAGTTCTTC
CASRLAGAYNEQFF
>TRBV21-1|.|TRBJ2-1|.
TGTGCCAGCAGCACCAGCGGGGGTTCCAACAATGAGCAGTTCTTC
CASSTSGGSNNEQFF
>TRBV6-4|.|TRBJ1-1|.
TGTGCCAGCAGTTCAGGGCCCTCGAACACTGAAGCTTTCTTT
CASSSGPSNTEAFF
>TRBV19|.|TRBJ1-5|.
TGTGCCAGTAGTATAGGGCGGGGAAATCAGCCCCAGCATTTT
CASSIGRGNQPQHF